The TCR beta chain under discussion was sequenced for a study of identical twins. Per germline, CDR1 SGHDN and CDR2 FVKESK. Trimming shortened V by 0 bases and J by 8 bases, and 11 bases separated the two germline ends. The CDR3 loop spans 14 amino acids. A universal primer site arose from template switching, and cDNA bore unique molecular identifiers. MiXCR, applied by TCRdb to the 5' RACE reads, yields one record per CDR3 protein. The sample contains about 200,000 distinct CDR3 sequences, roughly 7.1% of which appear only once. The sample was also linked to a second study, of T cells expressing NK-cell markers. That source adds: A handful of donors likewise had their CD3+CD56-NKG2C+ fraction led by these clonotypes.

The TCR sequence derives from a woman aged 18-30 years in good health. The genes are TRBV14 and TRBJ2-1; D may be TRBD2 (6 bases). The sample taken for sequencing was CD8+ T cells sorted from blood. As DNA, the CDR3 is TGTGCCAGCAGCCAAGAGTGGGACTTTGATGAGCAGTTCTTC. Its translation is CASSQEWDFDEQFF.